A single sample gave rise to the 27 T cell receptor beta chains below, sequenced in a study of cytomegalovirus exposure and HLA in healthy donors. The PCR made use of 60 Vbeta and 13 Jbeta primers. Clones were read by immunoSEQ multiplex PCR, and TCRdb kept only the in-frame ones, dropping some. The sample records about 110,000 clones, around 73% being singletons. The sample comprised PBMCs. These receptors came from a man between 35 and 55 years old in good health and CMV-seronegative.

This chain uses TRBV7-9 with TRBJ2-1; 9 nucleotides agree with TRBD2. Unmatched junction bases numbered 7, after V lost 5 bases and J lost 5 bases. This CDR3 is built from 15 residues. Germline CDR1 and CDR2: SEHNR and FQNEAQ (reference sequence). CDR3 sequence: CASSGGLANHNEQFF. In DNA, the CDR3 is TGTGCCAGCAGCGGGGGACTAGCAAACCACAATGAGCAGTTCTTC.

Comment on this clone: The junction departs from germline at one end; a sequencing error may be responsible. The identical CDR3 is also encoded by other nucleotide sequences in the sample. The chain joins TRBV15 to TRBJ1-5; TRBD1 matches 7 bases. The CDR3 is 15 residues long. Looked up from germline, CDR1 is LNHNV and CDR2 is YYDKDF (reference sequence). CDR3 sequence: CATSRDLGQYQPQHF. The CDR3 bases are TGTGCCACCAGCAGAGATTTGGGACAGTATCAGCCCCAACATTTT.

The V gene is TRBV7-8, the J gene TRBJ2-3, with 9 bases lining up with TRBD2. There are 16 residues in the CDR3. V gave up 2 bases and J gave up 0 bases; unmatched junction bases: 3. CDR1 is SGHVS and CDR2 is FQNEAQ in the germline V gene. The CDR3 DNA sequence: TGTGCCAGCAGCTTAATTGCGGGGGGGAGCACAGATACGCAGTATTTT. It is translated as CASSLIAGGSTDTQYF.

This clone was seen a few times. V usage is TRBV5-6 and J usage is TRBJ2-7, with unresolved D. V was pared by 1 base and J by 5 bases, with 7 bases between. The germline V gene encodes CDR1 SGHDT and CDR2 YYEEEE. CDR3 size: 12 residues. The CDR3 nucleotides read TGTGCCAGCAGCTTGCCGTTCGACGAGCAGTACTTC. It specifies CASSLPFDEQYF. Supplemented by reference TRBV5-6 and TRBJ2-7, the full variable domain reads DAGVTQSPTHLIKTRGQQVTLRCSPKSGHDTVSWYQQALGQGPQFIFQYYEEEERQRGNFPDRFSGHQFPNYSSELNVNALLLGDSALYLCASSLPFDEQYFGPGTRLTVT.

The chain has TRBV7-8 and TRBJ2-1, with TRBD2 identical over 8 bases. Germline-derived CDR1 and CDR2 are SGHVS and FQNEAQ. Trimming cost V 7 bases and J 0 bases; bases outside gene matches: 8. The CDR3 loop spans 16 amino acids. The CDR3 coding sequence is TGTGCCAGCATCCGTAGCGGGGCAGCCTCCTACAATGAGCAGTTCTTC. Encoded protein: CASIRSGAASYNEQFF.

This chain links TRBV9 with TRBJ1-3; 12 bases align to TRBD1. V was clipped by 0 bases and J by 2 bases; unmatched bases: 6. This CDR3 has 18 residues. In germline, CDR1 is SGDLS, CDR2 YYNGEE. In nucleotides, the CDR3 is TGTGCCAGCAGCGTAGCTCCCGGGACAGGGGGCACTGGAAACACCATATATTTT. This encodes CASSVAPGTGGTGNTIYF.

The chain is built from TRBV19 and TRBJ2-1; D is possibly TRBD2 (5 bases). Germline-derived CDR1 and CDR2 are LNHDA and SQIVND (reference sequence). The V end was cut by 3 bases, the J end by 3 bases, with 12 bases between. This CDR3 region has 15 residues. The CDR3 loop is CASSMAPRVYNEQFF. The DNA of the CDR3 is TGTGCCAGTAGTATGGCCCCGCGGGTCTACAATGAGCAGTTCTTC.

The sample holds one count of this clone. J is TRBJ1-6 and V is TRBV7-2, with D uncertain. Trimming took 4 bases from V and 9 from J, leaving 16 bases between them. The CDR3 sequence is 15 residues long. Germline lookup yields CDR1 SGHTA and CDR2 FQGNSA. For the CDR3, the DNA is TGTGCCAGCAGCTACTCTACCCACCGGGGTTCACCCCTCCACTTT. Its protein is CASSYSTHRGSPLHF. The complete variable domain, with remaining parts taken from reference TRBV7-2 and TRBJ1-6, reads GAGVSQSPSNKVTEKGKDVELRCDPISGHTALYWYRQSLGQGLEFLIYFQGNSAPDKSGLPSDRFSAERTGGSVSTLTIQRTQQEDSAVYLCASSYSTHRGSPLHFGNGTRLTVT.

This sequence joins TRBV27 and TRBJ1-4, with TRBD1 matching 7 bases. V shed 3 bases and J 5 bases; nucleotides not matched to a gene: 6. The CDR3 is 15 residues long. Per the germline V gene, CDR1 is MNHEY and CDR2 is SMNVEV (reference sequence). The CDR3 loop reads CASSLTGLGNEKLFF. The CDR3 DNA sequence: TGTGCCAGCAGTTTGACAGGGTTGGGGAATGAAAAACTGTTTTTT.

The chain recombines TRBV19 with TRBJ1-5; D is possibly TRBD1 (5 bases). Germline V gene data show CDR1 as LNHDA and CDR2 as SQIVND (reference sequence). The CDR3 is made up of 15 amino acids. V lost 6 bases and J 7 bases, leaving 19 bases between the germline ends. CDR3: CASRRAGTIPQPQHF. The CDR3 region has the DNA TGTGCCAGTAGGCGGGCCGGGACTATCCCCCAGCCCCAGCATTTT.

The chain is built from TRBV5-5 and TRBJ1-6; D is uncertain. CDR1 is SGHKS and CDR2 is YYEKEE in the germline V gene (reference sequence). This CDR3 spans 13 amino acids. V shed 4 bases and J shed 10 bases, with 12 bases lying between them. CDR3 sequence: CASSRGVESPLHF. The CDR3 nucleotides read TGTGCCAGCAGCCGGGGAGTGGAGTCACCCCTCCACTTT.

V is TRBV6-5 and J is TRBJ2-4; the D is unclear. With 2 bases removed from V and 8 bases from J, the gap between germline ends came to 10 bases. The CDR3 consists of 13 residues. From germline, CDR1 is MNHEY and CDR2 SVGAGI. The CDR3 DNA is TGTGCCAGCAGTTACCGAGCAGGTGACATTCAGTACTTC. Its protein is CASSYRAGDIQYF.

This rearrangement joins TRBV14 to TRBJ2-7; 8 bases fit TRBD1. V lost 3 bases to trimming and J lost 2 bases; unmatched junction nucleotides: 6. This CDR3 is built from 15 residues. Germline loops: CDR1 SGHDN, CDR2 FVKESK. CDR3: CASSHDGRGPYEQYF. The CDR3 DNA sequence: TGTGCCAGCAGCCATGACGGCAGGGGGCCCTACGAGCAGTACTTC. Combining the CDR3 with reference TRBV14 and TRBJ2-7 gives the whole variable domain EAGVTQFPSHSVIEKGQTVTLRCDPISGHDNLYWYRRVMGKEIKFLLHFVKESKQDESGMPNNRFLAERTGGTYSTLKVQPAELEDSGVYFCASSHDGRGPYEQYFGPGTRLTVT.

The chain recombines TRBV6-1 with TRBJ2-5; 8 nucleotides line up with TRBD2. Germline CDR1 reads MNHNS; CDR2 reads SASEGT. With 2 bases clipped from V and 4 bases from J, the junction kept 12 bases outside the gene matches. This CDR3 region has 17 residues. As DNA, the CDR3 is TGTGCCAGCAGTGAAATAGCACTAGCGGAGGTGGGAGAGACCCAGTACTTC. Translated, it gives CASSEIALAEVGETQYF.

The rearrangement joins TRBV27 to TRBJ1-1; 8 positions agree with TRBD1. Looked up from germline, CDR1 is MNHEY and CDR2 is SMNVEV (reference sequence). The CDR3 is 14 residues long. V lost 2 bases, J lost 1 base, and 0 bases stayed unmatched. The CDR3 DNA reads as TGTGCCAGCAGTTTACAGGGGGCGAACACTGAAGCTTTCTTT. Translation gives CASSLQGANTEAFF.

The rearrangement links TRBV6-1 to TRBJ1-3; D is unclear. Trimming removed 6 bases at V and 0 bases at J, with 18 bases between. This CDR3 contains 17 residues. Germline CDR1 MNHNS, CDR2 SASEGT. CDR3 amino acids: CASSETFRQNSGNTIYF. In nucleotides, the CDR3 is TGTGCCAGCAGCGAAACCTTCAGGCAGAACTCTGGAAACACCATATATTTT.

This sequence joins TRBV6-1 and TRBJ1-1; TRBD1 might be the D (6 bases). Trimming left V 6 bases short and J 0 bases short, with 11 bases between. Germline V gene sequence: CDR1 MNHNS, CDR2 SASEGT. The CDR3 is 14 residues long. The CDR3 loop is CASRLDSLNTEAFF. In nucleotides, the CDR3 is TGTGCCAGCAGATTGGACAGCCTGAACACTGAAGCTTTCTTT.

This clone has only one observation. The chain links TRBV27 to TRBJ1-2; D is undetermined. Germline V CDR1 and CDR2: MNHEY, SMNVEV (reference sequence). Trimming took 10 bases from V and 8 from J, leaving 20 bases between them. CDR3 size: 13 residues. The CDR3 loop is CATLGVSPGGYTF. CDR3 nucleotide sequence: TGTGCCACCCTCGGAGTTAGTCCGGGGGGCTACACCTTC.

This clone was found a few times. The rearrangement links TRBV19 to TRBJ2-7; 10 nucleotides agree with TRBD1. Germline CDR1 and CDR2: LNHDA and SQIVND (reference sequence). Trimming cost V 4 bases and J 0 bases; bases outside gene matches: 3. The CDR3 runs 15 residues. The CDR3 loop is CASSTTGGHSYEQYF. The CDR3 DNA is TGTGCCAGTAGTACGACAGGGGGCCACTCCTACGAGCAGTACTTC.

The rearrangement joins TRBV11-3 to TRBJ1-5, with a weak D call TRBD1 (6 bases). The CDR3 extends over 18 amino acids. Germline values: CDR1 SGHNT, CDR2 YENEEA. Trimming pared 3 bases from V and 6 bases from J, leaving 24 bases between. This CDR3 is CASSFFVNRGPRGQPQHF. The DNA for the CDR3 is TGTGCCAGCAGCTTCTTCGTAAACCGGGGCCCCAGGGGTCAGCCCCAGCATTTT.

The chain carries TRBV4-2 and TRBJ1-4; D ambiguous. This CDR3 is 17 amino acids long. Germline assignment: CDR1 LGHNA and CDR2 YNFKEQ. The V end lost 0 bases, the J end lost 4 bases, and 15 bases lay between the germline ends. The CDR3 DNA sequence: TGTGCCAGCAGCCAAGAGGGGAGTTTGGACGGTAATGAAAAACTGTTTTTT. Protein product: CASSQEGSLDGNEKLFF.

This chain connects TRBV7-8 to TRBJ2-1, with 9 bases that match TRBD1. V gave up 5 bases and J gave up 8 bases; unmatched junction bases: 10. Per germline, CDR1 SGHVS and CDR2 FQNEAQ. This CDR3 spans 15 amino acids. Here the CDR3 DNA reads TGTGCCAGCAGCGCTCGGACAGGGGCTACGGATGAGCAGTTCTTC. This gives the protein CASSARTGATDEQFF.

The rearrangement joins TRBV5-6 to TRBJ1-1, with D unresolved. The germline CDR1 and CDR2 sequences are SGHDT and YYEEEE. Trimming removed 0 bases at V and 1 base at J, with 10 bases between. This CDR3 is 15 amino acids long. CDR3 amino acids: CASSLGLGRNTEAFF. The CDR3 nucleotides read TGTGCCAGCAGCTTGGGGCTTGGGAGGAACACTGAAGCTTTCTTT.

This clone has a handful of counts. The CDR3, as DNA: TGCGCCAGCAGCCAAGCCGGGACAGGGTATAATTCACCCCTCCACTTT. It specifies CASSQAGTGYNSPLHF. The rearrangement uses TRBV4-3 and TRBJ1-6; 9 bases are shared with TRBD1. V lost 1 base and J lost 4; bases outside the gene matches: 2. Per germline, CDR1 LGHNA and CDR2 YSLEER. This CDR3 contains 16 residues.

The rearrangement uses TRBV6-5 and TRBJ2-7; TRBD2 matches at 12 bases. Trimming took 4 bases from V and 3 from J; bases not matched to a gene: 7. This CDR3 has 16 residues. Germline CDR1 reads MNHEY; CDR2 reads SVGAGI. CDR3: CASSSGLAGPIYEQYF. The DNA for the CDR3 is TGTGCCAGCAGTTCTGGACTAGCGGGGCCCATCTACGAGCAGTACTTC.

The V and J genes are TRBV14 and TRBJ1-6; D possibly corresponds to TRBD1 (6 bases). The CDR3 has 15 amino acids. Germline-derived CDR1 and CDR2 are SGHDN and FVKESK. V lost 1 base, J lost 9 bases, and 13 bases lay in between. The CDR3 sequence is CASSQGPGEISPLHF. The CDR3 bases are TGTGCCAGCAGCCAAGGGCCAGGGGAGATTTCACCCCTCCACTTT. The whole variable domain, filled in from reference TRBV14 and TRBJ1-6, reads EAGVTQFPSHSVIEKGQTVTLRCDPISGHDNLYWYRRVMGKEIKFLLHFVKESKQDESGMPNNRFLAERTGGTYSTLKVQPAELEDSGVYFCASSQGPGEISPLHFGNGTRLTVT.

The chain employs TRBV5-1 and TRBJ2-1; a possible D gene is TRBD1 (6 bases). V was shortened by 1 base and J by 2 bases, with 19 bases between the two germline ends. The CDR3 contains 18 residues. Germline loops: CDR1 SGHRS, CDR2 YFSETQ. The CDR3 reads CASSLRSRQGRPYNEQFF. The DNA for the CDR3 is TGCGCCAGCAGCTTGCGTAGCAGGCAGGGGCGCCCCTACAATGAGCAGTTCTTC. Complete variable domain (other parts from reference TRBV5-1 and TRBJ2-1): KAGVTQTPRYLIKTRGQQVTLSCSPISGHRSVSWYQQTPGQGLQFLFEYFSETQRNKGNFPGRFSGRQFSNSRSEMNVSTLELGDSALYLCASSLRSRQGRPYNEQFFGPGTRLTVL.